Below, 18 T cell receptor beta chains from the same sample are listed, as sequenced in a study of T-cell reconstitution after alpha-beta-depleted transplantation in children. Unique molecular identifiers were built into the TCRbeta library. TCRdb called the PCR reads again in MiXCR, with one record for every CDR3 protein. The table has about half a million distinct CDR3 sequences, roughly an eighth seen once. The sequenced sample was PBMCs from the stem cell graft donor, obtained from the stem cell graft. The source of these receptors is a human donor who donated a stem cell graft to a child with combined immunodeficiency.

The table lists this clonotype with many counts. The rearrangement joins TRBV12-3 or TRBV12-4 to TRBJ2-1; 8 nucleotides agree with TRBD2. V trimming: 3 bases; J trimming: 8 bases; junction bases outside the gene matches: 9. The CDR3 covers 15 residues. CDR3 region: CASSFRSGSKDEQFF. CDR3 nucleotides: TGTGCCAGCAGTTTTAGGAGCGGGAGTAAAGATGAGCAGTTCTTC.

The chain carries TRBV5-1 and TRBJ2-7; 7 nucleotides align to TRBD1. Germline CDR1 and CDR2: SGHRS and YFSETQ. Unmatched junction bases numbered 12, after V lost 4 bases and J lost 5 bases. The CDR3 length is 15 residues. The CDR3 protein is CASSLETGSWNEQYF. In nucleotides, the CDR3 is TGCGCCAGCAGCCTGGAGACAGGGTCTTGGAACGAGCAGTACTTC.

The rearrangement joins TRBV24-1 to TRBJ2-7; possibly TRBD1 or TRBD2 for D (5 bases each). The germline V and J ends were trimmed by 3 bases and 2 bases, with 16 bases remaining between them. The CDR3 is made up of 16 amino acids. Germline CDR1 KGHDR, CDR2 SFDVKD. The CDR3 loop reads CATSDPRDPLPYEQYF. CDR3 nucleotides: TGTGCCACCAGTGATCCCCGGGACCCTCTTCCCTACGAGCAGTACTTC.

The chain carries TRBV12-3 or TRBV12-4 and TRBJ1-2; 7 bases map to TRBD1. J lost 7 bases, V lost 1 base, and 6 bases had no gene match. The CDR3 contains 14 residues. CDR3 sequence: CASSLGGQWFGYTF. CDR3 nucleotides: TGTGCCAGCAGTTTAGGGGGACAGTGGTTTGGCTACACCTTC.

In its sample, this clonotype was seen many times. This rearrangement joins TRBV12-3 or TRBV12-4 to TRBJ2-7; possibly TRBD2 for D (5 bases). The V end was cut by 1 base, the J end by 4 bases, with 17 bases between. This CDR3 region has 16 residues. DNA for the CDR3: TGTGCCAGCAGTTTAGGGGAGCGTCCCTCGCCTTACGAGCAGTACTTC. Amino acids: CASSLGERPSPYEQYF.

A few counts support this clonotype. V and J are TRBV12-3 or TRBV12-4 and TRBJ1-5, with D perhaps matching TRBD1 (5 bases). The CDR3 loop spans 13 amino acids. The V end was cut by 4 bases, the J end by 6 bases, with 10 bases between. Here the CDR3 reads CASSYQGSQPQHF. The CDR3 DNA follows: TGTGCCAGCAGTTATCAGGGAAGTCAGCCCCAGCATTTT.

A few counts support this clonotype. This rearrangement joins TRBV15 to TRBJ2-1; 12 bases agree with TRBD2. The germline V gene has CDR1 LNHNV and CDR2 YYDKDF (reference sequence). J gave up 1 base and V 0 bases, and 7 bases lay outside the gene matches. The CDR3 length is 19 residues. The CDR3 nucleotides read TGTGCCACCAGCAGAGATCCCACTAGCGGGAGGTTATCCTACAATGAGCAGTTCTTC. It codes for CATSRDPTSGRLSYNEQFF.

The gene calls are TRBV11-3 and TRBJ2-3; maybe TRBD2 (5 bases). Germline assignment: CDR1 SGHNT and CDR2 YENEEA. This CDR3 is built from 15 residues. Between the trimmed V and J ends, which lost 4 bases and 1 base, there was a span of 12 bases. Written as DNA, the CDR3 is TGTGCCAGCAGCTCCGAGGGCTGGGGCACAGATACGCAGTATTTT. As protein: CASSSEGWGTDTQYF. The variable domain in full, with the rest retrieved from reference TRBV11-3 and TRBJ2-3, is EAGVVQSPRYKIIEKKQPVAFWCNPISGHNTLYWYLQNLGQGPELLIRYENEEAVDDSQLPKDRFSAERLKGVDSTLKIQPAELGDSAVYLCASSSEGWGTDTQYFGPGTRLTVL.

A note on this clonotype: It may be a read error: a sequence one base away is much more abundant. The CDR3 DNA reads as TGTGCCAGCAGTTTATGGGTTAGCGGGAGGGAGCAGTACTTC. The encoded protein is CASSLWVSGREQYF. The chain is built from TRBV12-3 or TRBV12-4 and TRBJ2-7; 10 nucleotides line up with TRBD2. The CDR3 runs 14 residues. Trimming cost V 2 bases and J 7 bases; bases outside gene matches: 5.

This clonotype has more than one count but fewer than ten. It may be a read error: a sequence one base away is much more abundant. The chain joins TRBV6-2 or TRBV6-3 to TRBJ2-7; 8 bases are a match to TRBD1. The CDR3 covers 14 residues. From germline, CDR1 is MNHEY and CDR2 SVGEGT. Trimming removed 4 bases from V and 0 bases from J; junction bases left unmatched: 2. The CDR3 DNA is TGTGCCAGCAGTTGGGACAGGAGCTCCTACGAGCAGTACTTC. Translation: CASSWDRSSYEQYF.

J is TRBJ2-5 and V is TRBV6-6; D remains unclear. Trimming shortened V by 2 bases and J by 4 bases, and 8 bases separated the two germline ends. CDR3 length: 13 residues. Per germline, CDR1 MNHNY and CDR2 SVGAGI (reference sequence). The CDR3 DNA is TGTGCCAGCAGTTACCTCAGTGGAGAGACCCAGTACTTC. It encodes CASSYLSGETQYF.

In its sample, this clonotype was seen many times. This chain connects TRBV2 to TRBJ2-3; 9 nucleotides align to TRBD2. Per germline, CDR1 SNHLY and CDR2 FYNNEI. The CDR3 runs to 15 residues. Trimming cost V 5 bases and J 6 bases; bases outside gene matches: 9. The CDR3 sequence: CASSRERGAGDTQYF. As DNA, the CDR3 is TGTGCCAGCAGTAGAGAGCGGGGGGCAGGCGATACGCAGTATTTT.

This clonotype was counted a few times. The CDR3, as DNA: TGCGCCAGCAGCCAAGGCTTCCCCCCAGATACGCAGTATTTT. Its translation: CASSQGFPPDTQYF. The V call is TRBV4-3, the J call TRBJ2-3; D ambiguous. The CDR3 consists of 14 residues. The V end was cut by 1 base, the J end by 4 bases, with 9 bases between. The V gene's germline CDR1 is LGHNA and CDR2 YSLEER.

The rearrangement links TRBV28 to TRBJ2-2, with D perhaps given as TRBD1 or TRBD2 (5 bases each). Trimming cost V 7 bases and J 3 bases, with 12 bases left between them. The V gene's germline CDR1 is MDHEN and CDR2 SYDVKM. The CDR3 contains 14 residues. The CDR3 loop is CASIRDPDTGELFF. The CDR3 bases are TGTGCCAGCATCCGGGACCCCGACACCGGGGAGCTGTTTTTT.

The V and J genes are TRBV2 and TRBJ1-3; possible D gene TRBD1, 6 bases. Germline assignment: CDR1 SNHLY and CDR2 FYNNEI. The V gene lost 8 bases and the J gene lost 5 bases, with 16 bases spanning the gap. The length of the CDR3 is 14 residues. The CDR3 region has the DNA TGTGCCAGCTGTTTGGGGGACACTCGAAACACCATATATTTT. This codes for CASCLGDTRNTIYF. The variable domain in full, with the rest retrieved from reference TRBV2 and TRBJ1-3, is EPEVTQTPSHQVTQMGQEVILRCVPISNHLYFYWYRQILGQKVEFLVSFYNNEISEKSEIFDDQFSVERPDGSNFTLKIRSTKLEDSAMYFCASCLGDTRNTIYFGEGSWLTVV.

The chain combines TRBV12-3 or TRBV12-4 with TRBJ2-3; TRBD1 matches 8 bases. This CDR3 is 15 amino acids long. V gave up 0 bases and J gave up 6 bases; unmatched junction bases: 5. CDR3 in amino acids: CASSLAVTGVDTQYF. CDR3 in DNA: TGTGCCAGCAGTTTAGCTGTGACAGGGGTGGATACGCAGTATTTT.

V is TRBV7-6 and J is TRBJ1-4; D perhaps matches TRBD1 (5 bases). The CDR3 contains 12 residues. Trimming pared 5 bases from V and 11 bases from J, leaving 12 bases between. Germline V CDR1 and CDR2: SGHVS, FNYEAQ. The CDR3 coding sequence is TGTGCCAGCAGCCAAGACAGTGAGAAACTGTTTTTT. Encoded protein: CASSQDSEKLFF.

J is TRBJ1-2 and V is TRBV6-1; 8 nucleotides match TRBD1. After removal of 8 bases from V and 2 bases from J, the junction contained 10 bases not matched to a gene. This CDR3 has 15 residues. CDR1 and CDR2 from the germline V gene are MNHNS and SASEGT. The CDR3 region has the DNA TGTGCCAGCGAGAGCCGGACAGGGTCAAACTATGGCTACACCTTC. Its translation is CASESRTGSNYGYTF.